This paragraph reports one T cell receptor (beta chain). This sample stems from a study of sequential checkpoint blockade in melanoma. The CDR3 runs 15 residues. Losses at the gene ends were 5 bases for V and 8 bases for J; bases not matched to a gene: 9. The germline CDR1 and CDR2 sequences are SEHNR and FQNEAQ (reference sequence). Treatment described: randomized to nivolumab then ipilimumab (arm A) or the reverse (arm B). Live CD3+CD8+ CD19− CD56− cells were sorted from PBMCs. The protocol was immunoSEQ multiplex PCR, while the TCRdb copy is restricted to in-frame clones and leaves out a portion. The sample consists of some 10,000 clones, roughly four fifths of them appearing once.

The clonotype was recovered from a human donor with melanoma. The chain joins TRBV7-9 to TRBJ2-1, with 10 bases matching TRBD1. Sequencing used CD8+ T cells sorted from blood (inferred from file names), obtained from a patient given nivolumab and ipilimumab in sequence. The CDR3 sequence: CASSPPTGGGHEQFF. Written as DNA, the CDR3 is TGTGCCAGCAGCCCCCCGACAGGGGGCGGACATGAGCAGTTCTTC.